This T cell receptor beta chain originates from a study of T cell responses to AZD1222 COVID-19 vaccine. Notes on the study in general: Reportedly, nearly half the spike-specific TCRs target unmutated variant regions. Mostly white British, mostly female donors; authors suggested clonal diversity may be underestimated.

Clones were read by immunoSEQ multiplex PCR, and TCRdb kept only the in-frame ones, dropping some. The top ten hold approximately 2.5% of the sample, which has roughly 120,000 clones, over 75% seen once. Of note for this clone: Its antigen is undetermined.

Deletions cut 4 bases from V and 7 bases from J, with 15 bases between. Germline CDR1 is SGDLS and CDR2 is YYNGEE. CDR3 size: 14 residues. The sequencing used peripheral blood, collected on day 0 of AZD1222 vaccination. The gene calls are TRBV9 and TRBJ2-1; D is perhaps TRBD2 (5 bases). This receptor was taken from an adult in good health. CDR3 bases: TGTGCCAGCAGCTCTGGTCCCCCGGGGAATGAGCAGTTCTTC. It yields the protein CASSSGPPGNEQFF.